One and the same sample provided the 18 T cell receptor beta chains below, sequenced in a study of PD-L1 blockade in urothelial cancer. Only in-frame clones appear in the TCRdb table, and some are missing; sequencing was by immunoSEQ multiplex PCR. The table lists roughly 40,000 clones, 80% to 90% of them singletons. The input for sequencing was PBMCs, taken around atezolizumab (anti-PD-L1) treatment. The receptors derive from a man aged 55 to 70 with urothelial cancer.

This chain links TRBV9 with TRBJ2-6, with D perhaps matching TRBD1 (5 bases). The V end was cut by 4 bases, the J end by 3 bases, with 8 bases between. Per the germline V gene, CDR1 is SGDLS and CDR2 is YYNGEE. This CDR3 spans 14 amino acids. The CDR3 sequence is CASSPGLGANVLTF. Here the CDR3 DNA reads TGTGCCAGCAGCCCAGGGCTTGGGGCCAACGTCCTGACTTTC. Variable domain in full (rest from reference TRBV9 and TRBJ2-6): DSGVTQTPKHLITATGQRVTLRCSPRSGDLSVYWYQQSLDQGLQFLIQYYNGEERAKGNILERFSAQQFPDLHSELNLSSLELGDSALYFCASSPGLGANVLTFGAGSRLTVL.

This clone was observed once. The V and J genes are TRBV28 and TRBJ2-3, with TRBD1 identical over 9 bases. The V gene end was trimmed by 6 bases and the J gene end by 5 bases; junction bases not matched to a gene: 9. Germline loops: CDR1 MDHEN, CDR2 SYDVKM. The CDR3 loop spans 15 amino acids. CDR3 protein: CASSLPGQGVDTQYF. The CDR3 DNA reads TGTGCCAGCAGCCTACCGGGACAGGGTGTAGATACGCAGTATTTT.

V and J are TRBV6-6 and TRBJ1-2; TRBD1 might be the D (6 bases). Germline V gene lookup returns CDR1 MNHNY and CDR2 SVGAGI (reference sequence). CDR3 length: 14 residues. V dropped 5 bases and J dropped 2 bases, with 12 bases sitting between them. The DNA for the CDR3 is TGTGCCAGCAGTAAACAGGGTATCAACTATGGCTACACCTTC. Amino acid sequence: CASSKQGINYGYTF.

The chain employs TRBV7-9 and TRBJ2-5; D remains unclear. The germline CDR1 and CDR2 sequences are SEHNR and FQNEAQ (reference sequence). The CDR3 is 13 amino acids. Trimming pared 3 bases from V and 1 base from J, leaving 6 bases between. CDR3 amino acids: CASSFNSQETQYF. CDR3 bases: TGTGCCAGCAGCTTCAACAGCCAAGAGACCCAGTACTTC. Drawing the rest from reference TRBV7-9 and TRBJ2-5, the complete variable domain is DTGVSQNPRHKITKRGQNVTFRCDPISEHNRLYWYRQTLGQGPEFLTYFQNEAQLEKSRLLSDRFSAERPKGSFSTLEIQRTEQGDSAMYLCASSFNSQETQYFGPGTRLLVL.

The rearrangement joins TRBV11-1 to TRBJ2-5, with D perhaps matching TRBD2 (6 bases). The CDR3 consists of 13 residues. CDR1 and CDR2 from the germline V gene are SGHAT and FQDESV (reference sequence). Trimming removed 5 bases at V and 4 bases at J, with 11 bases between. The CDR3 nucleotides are TGTGCCAGCAGCATCTTGGAGGGAGAGACCCAGTACTTC. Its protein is CASSILEGETQYF.

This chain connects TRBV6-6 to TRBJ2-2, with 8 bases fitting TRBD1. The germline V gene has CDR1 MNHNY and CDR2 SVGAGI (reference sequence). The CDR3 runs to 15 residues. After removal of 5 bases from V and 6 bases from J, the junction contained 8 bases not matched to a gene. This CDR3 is CASSTQGGSAGELFF. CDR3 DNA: TGTGCCAGCAGTACACAGGGGGGATCGGCCGGGGAGCTGTTTTTT.

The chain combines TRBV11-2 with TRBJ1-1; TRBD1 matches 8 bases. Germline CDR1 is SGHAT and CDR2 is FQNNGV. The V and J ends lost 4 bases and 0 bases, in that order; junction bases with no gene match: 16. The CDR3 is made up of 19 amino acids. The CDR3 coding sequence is TGTGCCAGCAGCTCAAGACCCGAGGACAGGGTAGCAATGAACACTGAAGCTTTCTTT. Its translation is CASSSRPEDRVAMNTEAFF.

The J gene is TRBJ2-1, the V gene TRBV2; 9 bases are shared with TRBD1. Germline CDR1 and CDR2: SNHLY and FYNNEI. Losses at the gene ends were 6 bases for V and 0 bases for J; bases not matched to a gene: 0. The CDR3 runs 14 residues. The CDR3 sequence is CASRQGASYNEQFF. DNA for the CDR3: TGTGCCAGCAGACAGGGGGCCTCCTACAATGAGCAGTTCTTC.

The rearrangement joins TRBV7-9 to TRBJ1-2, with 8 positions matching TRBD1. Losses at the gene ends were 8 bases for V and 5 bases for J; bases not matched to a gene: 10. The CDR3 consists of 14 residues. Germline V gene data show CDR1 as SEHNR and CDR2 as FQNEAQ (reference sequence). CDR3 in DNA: TGTGCCAGCGGCCGACAGGGGCAATTTTATGGCTACACCTTC. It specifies CASGRQGQFYGYTF.

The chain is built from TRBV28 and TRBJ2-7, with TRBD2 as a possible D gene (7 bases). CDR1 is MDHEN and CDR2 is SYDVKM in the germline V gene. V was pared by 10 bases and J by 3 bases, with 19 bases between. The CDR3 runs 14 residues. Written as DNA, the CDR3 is TGTGCCACCCGAACAGGGAGGGGACTCTACGAGCAGTACTTC. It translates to CATRTGRGLYEQYF. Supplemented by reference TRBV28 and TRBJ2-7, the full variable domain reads DVKVTQSSRYLVKRTGEKVFLECVQDMDHENMFWYRQDPGLGLRLIYFSYDVKMKEKGDIPEGYSVSREKKERFSLILESASTNQTSMYLCATRTGRGLYEQYFGPGTRLTVT.

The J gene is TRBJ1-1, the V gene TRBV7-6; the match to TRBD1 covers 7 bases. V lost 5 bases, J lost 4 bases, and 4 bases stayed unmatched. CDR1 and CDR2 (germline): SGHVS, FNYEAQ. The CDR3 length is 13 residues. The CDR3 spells CASSLGQATEAFF. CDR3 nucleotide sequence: TGTGCCAGCAGCCTAGGACAGGCCACTGAAGCTTTCTTT. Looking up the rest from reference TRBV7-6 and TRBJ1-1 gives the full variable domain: GAGVSQSPRYKVTKRGQDVALRCDPISGHVSLYWYRQALGQGPEFLTYFNYEAQQDKSGLPNDRFSAERPEGSISTLTIQRTEQRDSAMYRCASSLGQATEAFFGQGTRLTVV.

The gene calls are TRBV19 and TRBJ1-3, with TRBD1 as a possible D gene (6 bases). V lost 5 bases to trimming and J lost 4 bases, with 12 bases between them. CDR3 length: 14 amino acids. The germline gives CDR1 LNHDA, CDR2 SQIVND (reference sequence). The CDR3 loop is CASSSPGVGNTIYF. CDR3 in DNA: TGTGCCAGTAGTTCGCCAGGGGTCGGAAACACCATATATTTT. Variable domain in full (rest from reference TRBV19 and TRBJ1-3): DGGITQSPKYLFRKEGQNVTLSCEQNLNHDAMYWYRQDPGQGLRLIYYSQIVNDFQKGDIAEGYSVSREKKESFPLTVTSAQKNPTAFYLCASSSPGVGNTIYFGEGSWLTVV.

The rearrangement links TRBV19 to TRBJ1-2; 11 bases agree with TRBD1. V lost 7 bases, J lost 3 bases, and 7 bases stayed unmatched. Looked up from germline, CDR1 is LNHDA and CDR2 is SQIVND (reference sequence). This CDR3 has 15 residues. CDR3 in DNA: TGTGCCAGTAATAGCGAGGGACAGGGGGACTATGGCTACACCTTC. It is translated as CASNSEGQGDYGYTF. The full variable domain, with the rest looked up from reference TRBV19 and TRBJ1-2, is DGGITQSPKYLFRKEGQNVTLSCEQNLNHDAMYWYRQDPGQGLRLIYYSQIVNDFQKGDIAEGYSVSREKKESFPLTVTSAQKNPTAFYLCASNSEGQGDYGYTFGSGTRLTVV.

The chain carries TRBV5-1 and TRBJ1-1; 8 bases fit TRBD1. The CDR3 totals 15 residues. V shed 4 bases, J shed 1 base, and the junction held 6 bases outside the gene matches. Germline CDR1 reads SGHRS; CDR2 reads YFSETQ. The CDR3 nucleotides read TGCGCCAGCAGCCTGTGGACAGGGACGAACACTGAAGCTTTCTTT. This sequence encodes CASSLWTGTNTEAFF.

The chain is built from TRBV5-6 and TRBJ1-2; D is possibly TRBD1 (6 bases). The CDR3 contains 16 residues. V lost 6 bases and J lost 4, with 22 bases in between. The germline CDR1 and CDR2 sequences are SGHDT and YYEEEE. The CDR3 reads CASTHPGTRGIYGYTF. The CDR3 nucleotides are TGTGCCAGCACCCACCCCGGGACAAGGGGTATCTATGGCTACACCTTC.

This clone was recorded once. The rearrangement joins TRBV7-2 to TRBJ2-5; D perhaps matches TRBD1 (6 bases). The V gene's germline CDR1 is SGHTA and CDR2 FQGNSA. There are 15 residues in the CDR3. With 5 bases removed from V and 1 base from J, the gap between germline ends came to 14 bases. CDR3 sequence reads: CASSPRWGPQETQYF. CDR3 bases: TGTGCCAGCAGCCCCAGGTGGGGGCCCCAAGAGACCCAGTACTTC. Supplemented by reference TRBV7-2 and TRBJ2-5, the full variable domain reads GAGVSQSPSNKVTEKGKDVELRCDPISGHTALYWYRQSLGQGLEFLIYFQGNSAPDKSGLPSDRFSAERTGGSVSTLTIQRTQQEDSAVYLCASSPRWGPQETQYFGPGTRLLVL.

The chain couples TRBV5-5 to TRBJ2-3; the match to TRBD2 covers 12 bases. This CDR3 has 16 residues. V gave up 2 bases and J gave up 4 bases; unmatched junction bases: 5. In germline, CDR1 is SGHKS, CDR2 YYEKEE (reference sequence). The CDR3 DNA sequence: TGTGCCAGCAGCTTTAGACTAGCGGGAGCGGCAGATACGCAGTATTTT. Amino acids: CASSFRLAGAADTQYF.

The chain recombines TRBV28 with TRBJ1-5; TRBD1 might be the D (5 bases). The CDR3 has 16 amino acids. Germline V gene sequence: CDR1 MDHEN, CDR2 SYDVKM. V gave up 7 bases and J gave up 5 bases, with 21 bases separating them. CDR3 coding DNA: TGTGCCAGCACCCAACCAGGGAGGGGCGAGTATCAGCCCCAGCATTTT. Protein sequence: CASTQPGRGEYQPQHF.